This T cell receptor beta chain was sequenced in a study of blood T cell repertoires in COVID-19. This clone was observed a single time. V was clipped by 4 bases and J by 6 bases, with 10 bases between them. From germline, CDR1 is SGHKS and CDR2 YYEKEE (reference sequence). This CDR3 is 12 amino acids long. Measured with immunoSEQ multiplex PCR; TCRdb has only the in-frame clones, and not every one. The sample consists of 310,000 or so clones, 89% of them appearing once. V gene TRBV5-5 combines with J gene TRBJ1-1, with D hard to call. This sequence originates from a man between 18 and 35 years old who had recovered from COVID-19. Sequencing was performed on peripheral blood. CDR3 amino acids: CASSLLSPEAFF. CDR3 DNA: TGTGCCAGCAGCCTGTTGAGCCCTGAAGCTTTCTTT.